This T cell receptor (beta chain) is drawn from a study of Ad26.COV2.S vaccination and SARS-CoV-2 variants. Across the whole study: Of the COV1001 trial arms, the Ad26.COV2.S arm included the donor. Participants got Ad26.COV2.S intramuscularly, once or twice 56 days apart.

The treatment denotes: 19 received Ad26.COV2.S at low or high dose, single or two shots; 5 received placebo; per-sample allocation not given. Samples analyzed were those drawn on day 63 after the first vaccine or placebo injection. Boston supplied an adult donor aged 18-55 years. Some clones are missing from TCRdb's copy, which holds only in-frame ones; the method was immunoSEQ multiplex PCR. In the table there are around 250,000 clones, roughly 85% of which are singletons. The material was peripheral blood, obtained in a trial of Ad26.COV2.S vaccine versus placebo. This TCR was sampled from a person between 18 and 59 years old who received the Ad26.COV2.S COVID-19 vaccine or a placebo.

For the CDR3, the DNA is TGTGCCAGCAGCATCCGACTAGCGGGAGTCACCGGGGAGCTGTTTTTT. Protein product: CASSIRLAGVTGELFF. This chain connects TRBV3-1 (or the pseudogene TRBV3-2) to TRBJ2-2; 12 nucleotides agree with TRBD2. Losses at the gene ends were 5 bases for V and 4 bases for J; bases not matched to a gene: 5. CDR1 LGHDT and CDR2 YNNKEL come from the germline V gene (reference sequence). The CDR3 has 16 residues.